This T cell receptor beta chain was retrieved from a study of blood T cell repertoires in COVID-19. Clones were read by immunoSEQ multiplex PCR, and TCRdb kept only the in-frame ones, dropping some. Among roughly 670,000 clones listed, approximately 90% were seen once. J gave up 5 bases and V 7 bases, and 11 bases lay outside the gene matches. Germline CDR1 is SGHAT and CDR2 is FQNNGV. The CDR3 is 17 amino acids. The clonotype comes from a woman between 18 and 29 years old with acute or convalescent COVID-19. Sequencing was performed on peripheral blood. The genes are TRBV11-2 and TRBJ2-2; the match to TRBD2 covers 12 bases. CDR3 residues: CASIGGLAGGRTGELFF. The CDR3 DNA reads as TGTGCCAGCATTGGAGGGCTAGCGGGGGGGCGAACCGGGGAGCTGTTTTTT.